This T cell receptor (beta chain) was obtained from a study of T cells in Graves' hyperthyroidism and ophthalmopathy. Overall study findings and caveats: Prediction of ophthalmopathy progression came a median 6.5 months pre-onset.

To note about this clonotype: Its antigen is as yet unknown.

Any patient presenting with uncontrolled infection, other autoimmune disease, pregnancy or lactation was left out. Every diagnosis used clinical symptoms, serum thyroxine and TRAb, thyroid ultrasound and orbital computed tomography. V shed 7 bases, J shed 6 bases, and the junction held 7 bases outside the gene matches. The CDR3 sequence is 13 residues long. Per germline, CDR1 SEHNR and CDR2 FQNEAQ (reference sequence). It was RNA transcripts that yielded the amplified TCR beta CDR3 regions. With the HTBI primer set, the TCR CDR3 went through a first round of RT-PCR. From the multiplex PCR reads, TCRdb called clonotypes with MiXCR, one entry per CDR3 protein. Of hundreds of thousands of distinct CDR3 sequences listed, just under 45% were seen once; the top ten hold about 7%.

The receptor was derived from an adult man with Graves' disease, either hyperthyroidism or ophthalmopathy (not recorded which). The chain uses TRBV7-9 and TRBJ1-1; 8 nucleotides match TRBD1. The sequenced material came from peripheral blood or thyroid tissue (not recorded which). CDR3 region: CASTYRGGAEAFF. The CDR3, as DNA: TGTGCCAGCACCTACAGGGGGGGCGCTGAAGCTTTCTTT.